The next 13 T cell receptor beta chains were all read from a single sample in a study of control samples from healthy donors and cancer patients. Sequencing was performed with immunoSEQ multiplex PCR; in TCRdb, only in-frame clones are kept and a portion is missing. This sample yields tens of thousands of clones, of which approximately 89% are seen a single time; around 1.5% belongs to the top ten. The sample comprised PBMCs. The receptors were sampled from a middle-aged man with colorectal cancer.

The gene calls are TRBV12-3 or TRBV12-4 and TRBJ2-7; possible D gene TRBD1, 6 bases. The CDR3 runs to 13 residues. Trimming took 6 bases from V and 3 from J, leaving 12 bases between them. This CDR3 is CASSLDSFYEQYF. The CDR3 region has the DNA TGTGCCAGCAGCCTGGACAGCTTCTACGAGCAGTACTTC.

The CDR3 spells CASSDSGASHSYEQYF. CDR3 bases: TGCGCCAGCAGTGATTCAGGGGCTAGCCATTCCTACGAGCAGTACTTC. V usage is TRBV10-2 and J usage is TRBJ2-7; D may be TRBD1 (6 bases). The V gene's germline CDR1 is WSHSY and CDR2 SAAADI. The CDR3 sequence is 16 residues long. With 3 bases removed from V and 1 base from J, the gap between germline ends came to 16 bases.

This chain connects TRBV28 to TRBJ1-1; no clear D gene. CDR3 length equals 14 residues. Germline V gives CDR1 MDHEN, CDR2 SYDVKM. With 2 bases removed from V and 5 bases from J, the gap between germline ends came to 12 bases. The CDR3 region is CASSLIRGDTEAFF. CDR3 in DNA: TGTGCCAGCAGTTTAATACGTGGGGATACTGAAGCTTTCTTT.

This clone has a single count. The V gene is TRBV11-3, the J gene TRBJ2-7, with 10 bases aligning to TRBD2. CDR3 size: 14 residues. Germline V CDR1 and CDR2: SGHNT, YENEEA. The V and J ends lost 2 bases and 6 bases, in that order; junction bases with no gene match: 4. The CDR3 DNA follows: TGTGCCAGCAGCTTACTAGCGGGAGTACTCGAGCAGTACTTC. Protein: CASSLLAGVLEQYF.

The CDR3 reads CAIQRAGSYNEQFF. Here the CDR3 DNA reads TGTGCCATCCAGAGGGCGGGGTCCTACAATGAGCAGTTCTTC. V and J are TRBV27 and TRBJ2-1; D is possibly TRBD2 (6 bases). Per the germline V gene, CDR1 is MNHEY and CDR2 is SMNVEV (reference sequence). The CDR3 runs to 14 residues. V was shortened by 10 bases and J by 1 base, with 14 bases between the two germline ends.

The rearrangement uses TRBV3-1 (or the pseudogene TRBV3-2) and TRBJ2-3; D unclear. V dropped 1 base and J dropped 11 bases, with 7 bases sitting between them. CDR1 is LGHDT, CDR2 YNNKEL, per germline (reference sequence). This CDR3 contains 11 residues. CDR3 nucleotides: TGTGCCAGCAGCCAAGGGATGAAGCAGTATTTT. Protein: CASSQGMKQYF.

V is TRBV11-3 and J is TRBJ2-3; D gene unclear. Germline loops: CDR1 SGHNT, CDR2 YENEEA. This CDR3 is 19 amino acids long. V lost 0 bases to trimming and J lost 2 bases, with 21 bases between them. The CDR3 DNA reads as TGTGCCAGCAGCTTAGACTGCGAAAAGGACCAATCCTCCACAGATACGCAGTATTTT. Encoded protein: CASSLDCEKDQSSTDTQYF. The full variable domain, with the rest looked up from reference TRBV11-3 and TRBJ2-3, is EAGVVQSPRYKIIEKKQPVAFWCNPISGHNTLYWYLQNLGQGPELLIRYENEEAVDDSQLPKDRFSAERLKGVDSTLKIQPAELGDSAVYLCASSLDCEKDQSSTDTQYFGPGTRLTVL.

CDR3 region: CASSLPGTQYF. DNA of the CDR3: TGTGCCAGCAGTTTACCGGGCACGCAGTACTTC. The genes are TRBV6-5 and TRBJ2-7; D uncertain. Trimming took 4 bases from V and 9 from J, leaving 10 bases between them. Germline V gene lookup returns CDR1 MNHEY and CDR2 SVGAGI. The CDR3 sequence is 11 residues long.

V and J are TRBV7-9 and TRBJ2-5; a weak D match, TRBD2 (6 bases). This CDR3 has 13 residues. Germline V gene lookup returns CDR1 SEHNR and CDR2 FQNEAQ (reference sequence). V gave up 3 bases and J gave up 4 bases, with 9 bases separating them. The CDR3 nucleotides read TGTGCCAGCAGCTTCGGGGGAGGAGAGACCCAGTACTTC. It codes for CASSFGGGETQYF.

V gene TRBV27 combines with J gene TRBJ1-5; no definite D call. The V gene lost 5 bases and the J gene lost 10 bases, with 18 bases spanning the gap. From germline, CDR1 is MNHEY and CDR2 SMNVEV (reference sequence). There are 14 residues in the CDR3. DNA of the CDR3: TGTGCCAGCAGTCCCAAAAACCCGCCGGTTCCCCAGCATTTT. Its protein is CASSPKNPPVPQHF.

The chain links TRBV27 to TRBJ2-3, with D unclear. This CDR3 comprises 12 residues. V was trimmed by 2 bases and J by 5 bases, leaving 5 bases between them. Germline values: CDR1 MNHEY, CDR2 SMNVEV (reference sequence). CDR3 sequence: CASSLNGDTQYF. Here the CDR3 DNA reads TGTGCCAGCAGTTTAAACGGAGATACGCAGTATTTT.

The chain is built from TRBV18 and TRBJ2-1; D is ambiguous. Between the trimmed V and J ends, which lost 2 bases and 9 bases, there was a span of 5 bases. From germline, CDR1 is KGHSH and CDR2 LQKENI. The CDR3 loop spans 11 amino acids. CDR3 sequence: CASSPSSEQFF. CDR3 bases: TGTGCCAGCTCACCATCGAGTGAGCAGTTCTTC. The variable domain in full, with the rest retrieved from reference TRBV18 and TRBJ2-1, is NAGVMQNPRHLVRRRGQEARLRCSPMKGHSHVYWYRQLPEEGLKFMVYLQKENIIDESGMPKERFSAEFPKEGPSILRIQQVVRGDSAAYFCASSPSSEQFFGPGTRLTVL.

The rearrangement uses TRBV7-8 and TRBJ2-6; tentatively, D is TRBD1 (6 bases). This CDR3 has 20 residues. Trimming stripped 0 bases from V and 2 bases from J, with 20 bases between. CDR1 and CDR2 (germline): SGHVS, FQNEAQ. The CDR3 here is CASSLARRTAVWTGANVLTF. In nucleotides, the CDR3 is TGTGCCAGCAGCTTAGCGCGGCGGACAGCCGTTTGGACTGGGGCCAACGTCCTGACTTTC.